This TCR beta chain derives from a study of CD8 T cells in ankylosing spondylitis. The V gene lost 2 bases and the J gene lost 0 bases, with 16 bases spanning the gap. The CDR3 extends over 17 amino acids. CDR1 is MNHEY and CDR2 is SVGEGT in the germline V gene. The sample holds many counts of this clonotype. Its antigen remains unknown. By quantitative 5'-RACE with molecular barcodes, the TCR beta libraries were made. TCRdb recomputed calls from the 5' RACE reads with MiXCR, one row per CDR3 protein. The table includes more than 250,000 distinct CDR3 sequences, approximately 10% detected once. Study-level findings and limits: Clones linked to disease, bearing a CD8+ phenotype, were relatively rare in peripheral blood. As reported, disease-linked clones showed significant enrichment in matched ankylosing spondylitis synovial fluid. A TCR beta motif of several highly homologous variants appeared characteristic of ankylosing spondylitis blood.

Sequenced input: blood, either unsorted or a sorted T cell fraction (not recorded which). This clonotype was obtained from a female donor with ankylosing spondylitis or in good health (not recorded which). The V call is TRBV6-2 or TRBV6-3, the J call TRBJ1-1, with D possibly being TRBD1 (6 bases). CDR3 residues: CASSYPRTDPMNTEAFF. The DNA of the CDR3 is TGTGCCAGCAGTTACCCACGGACAGATCCAATGAACACTGAAGCTTTCTTT.